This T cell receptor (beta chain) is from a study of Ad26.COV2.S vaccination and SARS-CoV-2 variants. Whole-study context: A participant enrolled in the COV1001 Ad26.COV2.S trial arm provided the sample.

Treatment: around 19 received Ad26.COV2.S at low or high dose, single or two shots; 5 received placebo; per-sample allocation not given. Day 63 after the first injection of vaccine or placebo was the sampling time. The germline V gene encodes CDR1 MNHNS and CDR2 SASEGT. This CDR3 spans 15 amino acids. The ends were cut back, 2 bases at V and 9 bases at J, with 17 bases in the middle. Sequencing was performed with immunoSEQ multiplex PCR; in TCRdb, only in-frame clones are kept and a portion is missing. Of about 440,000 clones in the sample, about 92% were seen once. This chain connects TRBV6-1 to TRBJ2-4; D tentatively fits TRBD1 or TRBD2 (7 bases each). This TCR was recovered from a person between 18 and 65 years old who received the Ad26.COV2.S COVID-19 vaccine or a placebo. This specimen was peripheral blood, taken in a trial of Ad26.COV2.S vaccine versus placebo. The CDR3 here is CASSERSRGGGIQYF. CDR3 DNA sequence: TGTGCCAGCAGTGAAAGGTCCAGGGGGGGTGGCATTCAGTACTTC.